The 12 T cell receptor beta chains listed next were all sequenced from one sample in a study of T cell responses to AZD1222 COVID-19 vaccine. Sequenced by immunoSEQ multiplex PCR; TCRdb stores in-frame clones only, minus some. The sample has approximately 150,000 clones; about nine tenths are singletons. The sequencing used peripheral blood, collected 28 days after the second AZD1222 dose. Receptors were obtained from an adult who received the AZD1222 COVID-19 vaccine.

The V call is TRBV7-8, the J call TRBJ1-5; a possible D gene is TRBD1 (6 bases). CDR1 is SGHVS, CDR2 FQNEAQ, per germline. This CDR3 is built from 15 residues. V was clipped by 5 bases and J by 0 bases, with 11 bases between them. Here the CDR3 DNA reads TGTGCCAGCAGCCCACAGGGATATAGCAATCAGCCCCAGCATTTT. It yields the protein CASSPQGYSNQPQHF.

The J gene is TRBJ1-2, the V gene TRBV11-2; 7 bases fit TRBD1. Germline loops: CDR1 SGHAT, CDR2 FQNNGV. V lost 1 base and J lost 5; bases outside the gene matches: 4. The CDR3 extends over 14 amino acids. CDR3 DNA: TGTGCCAGCAGCTTAGGGAGGGGGCATTATGGCTACACCTTC. Its translation: CASSLGRGHYGYTF. The full variable domain, its missing parts supplied by reference TRBV11-2 and TRBJ1-2, is EAGVAQSPRYKIIEKRQSVAFWCNPISGHATLYWYQQILGQGPKLLIQFQNNGVVDDSQLPKDRFSAERLKGVDSTLKIQPAKLEDSAVYLCASSLGRGHYGYTFGSGTRLTVV.

The chain links TRBV27 to TRBJ2-1, with D hard to call. The CDR3 is made up of 15 amino acids. Germline CDR1 and CDR2: MNHEY and SMNVEV (reference sequence). The V end was cut by 5 bases, the J end by 5 bases, with 16 bases between. The CDR3 DNA is TGTGCCAGCAGTCTCTACACAAGAAACGACAATGAGCAGTTCTTC. Translating it yields CASSLYTRNDNEQFF.

This chain joins TRBV11-3 and TRBJ2-5; 8 nucleotides agree with TRBD2. This CDR3 is 19 amino acids long. J was trimmed by 1 base and V by 4 bases; bases with no gene match: 17. Germline V gives CDR1 SGHNT, CDR2 YENEEA. In DNA form, the CDR3 reads TGTGCCAGCAGCTATCGTGGGACTAGGGTTATCCCAGCCCAAGAGACCCAGTACTTC. It encodes CASSYRGTRVIPAQETQYF.

The table lists this clone with a few counts. V usage is TRBV15 and J usage is TRBJ1-2; the D is unclear. Germline V gene sequence: CDR1 LNHNV, CDR2 YYDKDF (reference sequence). CDR3 length: 15 residues. V lost 0 bases, J lost 7 bases, and 15 bases lay in between. The CDR3 region is CATSRDHRREGGYTF. In DNA, the CDR3 is TGTGCCACCAGCAGAGATCATCGACGGGAAGGTGGCTACACCTTC.

The chain couples TRBV18 to TRBJ2-1; D gene ambiguous. Between the trimmed V and J ends, which lost 5 bases and 5 bases, there was a span of 7 bases. The CDR3 runs 12 residues. Germline CDR1 is KGHSH and CDR2 is LQKENI. CDR3 loop: CASSEPDNEQFF. CDR3 coding DNA: TGTGCCAGCTCAGAACCGGACAATGAGCAGTTCTTC.

This clone was observed once. The chain couples TRBV27 to TRBJ2-2, with D maybe TRBD2 (5 bases). Deletions cut 2 bases from V and 7 bases from J, with 11 bases between. Germline assignment: CDR1 MNHEY and CDR2 SMNVEV (reference sequence). This CDR3 region has 14 residues. The CDR3 spells CASSLDHGGGELFF. The CDR3 nucleotides read TGTGCCAGCAGTTTAGACCACGGAGGCGGGGAGCTGTTTTTT.

The genes are TRBV3-1 (or the pseudogene TRBV3-2) and TRBJ1-1; D uncertain. CDR3 length: 14 amino acids. Germline V gene data show CDR1 as LGHDT and CDR2 as YNNKEL (reference sequence). V was trimmed by 4 bases and J by 1 base, leaving 10 bases between them. This CDR3 is CASSRSETNTEAFF. The CDR3 coding sequence is TGTGCCAGCAGCCGGTCGGAGACGAACACTGAAGCTTTCTTT.

The genes are TRBV7-8 and TRBJ1-1; D is unclear. The length of the CDR3 is 16 residues. Germline assignment: CDR1 SGHVS and CDR2 FQNEAQ. The V and J ends lost 5 bases and 5 bases respectively, with 21 bases between them. The CDR3 sequence: CASSLSQPAMMTEAFF. The DNA of the CDR3 is TGTGCCAGCAGCCTCTCCCAGCCAGCGATGATGACTGAAGCTTTCTTT.

The gene calls are TRBV6-5 and TRBJ2-7, with 9 bases identical to TRBD2. The length of the CDR3 is 14 residues. Unmatched junction bases numbered 4, after V lost 4 bases and J lost 3 bases. CDR1 is MNHEY, CDR2 SVGAGI, per germline. CDR3 protein: CASSWLAGNYEQYF. The CDR3 DNA sequence: TGTGCCAGCAGTTGGCTAGCGGGAAACTACGAGCAGTACTTC.

The V call is TRBV9, the J call TRBJ2-5; TRBD2 matches 9 bases. Germline V lookup: CDR1 SGDLS, CDR2 YYNGEE. The CDR3 runs 19 residues. Unmatched junction bases numbered 19, after V lost 2 bases and J lost 5 bases. The CDR3 DNA sequence: TGTGCCAGCAGCGTGGGCGGGGTTACTAGCGGGTACCTGGGGGAGACCCAGTACTTC. Translating it yields CASSVGGVTSGYLGETQYF.

V and J are TRBV19 and TRBJ2-4; TRBD2 agrees at 7 bases. CDR1 and CDR2 (germline): LNHDA, SQIVND (reference sequence). The V segment lost 1 base and the J segment 1 base; nucleotides outside the gene matches: 1. This CDR3 has 15 amino acids. The CDR3 spells CASSIGEGAKNIQYF. The CDR3 DNA reads TGTGCCAGTAGTATAGGGGAGGGGGCCAAAAACATTCAGTACTTC.